This T cell receptor (beta chain) was recorded in a study of beta chain features in type 1 diabetes. Whole-study context: When patients were set against healthy donors, age, gender and cell yields were similar. Study-wide results and caveats: Whatever favoring of shorter templates PCR might show would apply equally to patients and controls. A definitive answer on HLA type influencing TCRB rearrangement was not reached here. All four CD4+ subsets of Type 1 diabetes patients contained TCRB CDR3s that were moderately but significantly shorter.

What was sequenced were expressed TCRB transcripts, since all of the isolated RNA had been reverse transcribed. This table comes from immunoSEQ multiplex PCR, and its TCRdb copy is limited to in-frame clones, with some not included. The sample has 140,000 to 150,000 clones, 10% to 15% seen once. Averaging approximately 0.11 L, one heparinised blood draw was given by each donor. This clone was counted between two and nine times. Its matching antigen is unknown. The sequence derives from a man younger than 35 with type 1 diabetes. The specimen was central memory CD4+ T cells from blood.

The CDR3 DNA follows: TGTGCCAGCTCACAGCGGGGGGGCTTCGATGAGCAGTTCTTC. It encodes CASSQRGGFDEQFF. The rearrangement joins TRBV18 to TRBJ2-1, with 10 bases lining up with TRBD2. The germline CDR1 and CDR2 sequences are KGHSH and LQKENI. V shed 4 bases and J 8 bases; nucleotides not matched to a gene: 5. There are 14 residues in the CDR3.